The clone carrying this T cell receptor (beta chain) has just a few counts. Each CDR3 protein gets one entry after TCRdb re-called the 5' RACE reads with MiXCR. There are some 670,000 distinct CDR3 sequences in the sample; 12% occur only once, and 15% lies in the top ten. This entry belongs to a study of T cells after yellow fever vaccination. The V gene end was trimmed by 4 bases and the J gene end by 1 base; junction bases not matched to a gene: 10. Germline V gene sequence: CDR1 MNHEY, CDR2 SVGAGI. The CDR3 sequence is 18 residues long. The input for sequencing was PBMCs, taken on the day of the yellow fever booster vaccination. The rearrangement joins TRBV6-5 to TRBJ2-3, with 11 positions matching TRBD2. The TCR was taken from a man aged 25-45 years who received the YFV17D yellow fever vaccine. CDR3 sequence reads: CASSFHGGLAGRTDTQYF. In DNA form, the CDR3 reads TGTGCCAGCAGTTTCCACGGAGGACTAGCGGGTCGCACAGATACGCAGTATTTT.